In its sample, the clone carrying this T cell receptor beta chain was seen a few times. What it binds is unknown. Trimming cost V 4 bases and J 2 bases, with 15 bases left between them. The CDR3 is 16 residues long. Germline assignment: CDR1 MDHEN and CDR2 SYDVKM. This entry comes from a study of blood T cells in healthy people across ages. As for the study in general: Per two T cells, about one barcoded beta molecule was captured through template switching. Points from the study as a whole: A greater number of naive CD4+ cells and higher diversity distinguished long-lived donors from aged donors. Naive and antigen-experienced cells were not separated, limiting conclusive comparison.

With a J-beta primer mix and a sample-barcoded 5' primer, a second PCR ran 7 to 11 cycles. TCRdb used MiXCR to reprocess the 5' RACE reads, holding one entry per CDR3 protein. The repertoire consists of 750,000 to 1,000,000 distinct CDR3 sequences, with 25% to 30% occurring once and the leading ten covering 9.5% to 13%. These data were also reused for a study on T cells of mothers and their children.

Sequencing was carried out using blood. The chain uses TRBV28 and TRBJ2-1; possible D gene TRBD1, 8 bases. The receptor's source is a middle-aged woman in good health. CDR3 coding DNA: TGTGCCAGCAGTTCCCAGGGGGCGGGAGCCTACAATGAGCAGTTCTTC. Translation: CASSSQGAGAYNEQFF.